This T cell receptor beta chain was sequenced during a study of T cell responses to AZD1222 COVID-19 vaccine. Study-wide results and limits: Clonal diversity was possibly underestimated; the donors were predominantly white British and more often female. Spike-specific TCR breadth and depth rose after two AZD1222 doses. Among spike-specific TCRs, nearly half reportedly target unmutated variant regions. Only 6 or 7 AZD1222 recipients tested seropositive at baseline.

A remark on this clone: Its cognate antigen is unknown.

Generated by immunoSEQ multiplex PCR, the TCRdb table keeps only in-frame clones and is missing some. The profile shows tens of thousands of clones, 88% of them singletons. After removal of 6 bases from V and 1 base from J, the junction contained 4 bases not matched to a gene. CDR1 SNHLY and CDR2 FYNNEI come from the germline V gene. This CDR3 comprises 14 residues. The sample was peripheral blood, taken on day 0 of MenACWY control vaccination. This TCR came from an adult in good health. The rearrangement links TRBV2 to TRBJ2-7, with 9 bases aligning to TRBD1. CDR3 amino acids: CASRGTGSSYEQYF. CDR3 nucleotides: TGTGCCAGCAGGGGGACAGGGAGTTCCTACGAGCAGTACTTC.